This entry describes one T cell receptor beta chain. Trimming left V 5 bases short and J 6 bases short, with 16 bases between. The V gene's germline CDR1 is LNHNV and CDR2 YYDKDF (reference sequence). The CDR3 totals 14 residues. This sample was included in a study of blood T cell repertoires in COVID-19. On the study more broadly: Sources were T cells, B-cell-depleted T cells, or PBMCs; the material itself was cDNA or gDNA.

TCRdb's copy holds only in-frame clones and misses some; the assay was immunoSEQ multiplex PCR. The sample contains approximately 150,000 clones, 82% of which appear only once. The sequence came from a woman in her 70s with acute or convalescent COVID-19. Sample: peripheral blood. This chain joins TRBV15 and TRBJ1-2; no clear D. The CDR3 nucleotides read TGTGCCACCAGCCTTACCGGACTAGGCAATGGCTACACCTTC. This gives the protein CATSLTGLGNGYTF. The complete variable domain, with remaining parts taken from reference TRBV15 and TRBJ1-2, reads DAMVIQNPRYQVTQFGKPVTLSCSQTLNHNVMYWYQQKSSQAPKLLFHYYDKDFNNEADTPDNFQSRRPNTSFCFLDIRSPGLGDTAMYLCATSLTGLGNGYTFGSGTRLTVV.